A selection of T cell receptor beta chains follows, all from one sample in a study of blood T cell repertoires in COVID-19. Sequencing was performed with immunoSEQ multiplex PCR; in TCRdb, only in-frame clones are kept and a portion is missing. Altogether about 66,000 clones are present, 70% to 90% being singletons, with the ten largest covering more than 6.5%. Specimen: peripheral blood. All receptors come from a man in his fifties or sixties with active COVID-19. CDR3s include the opening cysteine and the closing phenylalanine or tryptophan. D genes are given only for firm matches. Part of the rows lack a size; the others show once, few, many or a class for expanded clones.

TRBV7-9	TRBD1	once	TRBJ2-7	CASSSSGTVYEQYF	TGTGCCAGCAGCTCATCTGGGACAGTCTACGAGCAGTACTTC
TRBV20-1	.	.	TRBJ1-2	CSARDGQGYTF	TGCAGTGCTAGAGATGGGCAGGGCTACACCTTC
TRBV5-1	.	.	TRBJ2-5	CASSFLGGEETQYF	TGCGCCAGCAGCTTCTTGGGGGGTGAAGAGACCCAGTACTTC
TRBV12-3/TRBV12-4	.	.	TRBJ1-6	CASGLSYNSPLHF	TGTGCCAGTGGGCTGTCCTATAATTCACCCCTCCACTTT
TRBV9	.	.	TRBJ2-5	CASGSFGETQYF	TGTGCCAGCGGGTCTTTCGGGGAGACCCAGTACTTC
TRBV25-1	.	.	TRBJ2-3	CASSQRGSTDTQYF	TGTGCCAGCTCCCAGCGCGGGTCCACAGATACGCAGTATTTT
TRBV25-1	.	.	TRBJ2-5	CASRAGFDQETQYF	TGTGCCAGCAGGGCGGGGTTTGACCAAGAGACCCAGTACTTC
TRBV5-1	TRBD1	once	TRBJ2-3	CASRPGQGTDTQYF	TGCGCCAGCAGGCCAGGACAGGGCACAGATACGCAGTATTTT
TRBV3-1/TRBV3-2	TRBD2	.	TRBJ2-2	CASTQLAGGAGELFF	TGTGCCAGCACCCAATTAGCGGGAGGAGCCGGGGAGCTGTTTTTT
TRBV6-1	TRBD2	.	TRBJ2-3	CASSEGGSPDTQYF	TGTGCCAGCAGTGAGGGGGGGAGCCCAGATACGCAGTATTTT
TRBV2	.	.	TRBJ1-4	CASRGGTTNEKLFF	TGTGCCAGCAGGGGGGGGACAACTAATGAAAAACTGTTTTTT
TRBV27	TRBD2	.	TRBJ2-2	CASSPRTSGMELFF	TGTGCCAGCAGTCCTAGGACTAGCGGAATGGAGCTGTTTTTT
TRBV6-1	.	.	TRBJ1-2	CASSEYAVREIPGGYTF	TGTGCCAGCAGTGAATACGCTGTGAGGGAGATCCCTGGGGGCTACACCTTC
TRBV3-1/TRBV3-2	TRBD1	.	TRBJ2-1	CASSPLRTGKDEQFF	TGTGCCAGCAGCCCCCTGCGGACAGGGAAGGATGAGCAGTTCTTC
TRBV7-9	TRBD2	.	TRBJ2-1	CASSLPGLTYNEQFF	TGTGCCAGCAGCCTACCGGGACTAACATACAATGAGCAGTTCTTC
TRBV19	.	.	TRBJ2-1	CASSMSRQTENEQFF	TGTGCCAGTAGTATGTCTCGACAGACAGAGAATGAGCAGTTCTTC
TRBV11-3	TRBD2	.	TRBJ2-2	CASSLVWTRATGELFF	TGTGCCAGCAGCTTAGTATGGACTAGAGCCACCGGGGAGCTGTTTTTT
TRBV10-1	TRBD2	.	TRBJ2-1	CASSTGTSGRGFWNEQFF	TGCGCCAGCAGCACGGGGACTAGCGGGAGAGGTTTCTGGAATGAGCAGTTCTTC
TRBV5-4	TRBD1	.	TRBJ2-3	CASQGPGGEDTQYF	TGTGCCAGCCAAGGGCCAGGGGGCGAAGATACGCAGTATTTT
TRBV4-2	TRBD1	.	TRBJ1-2	CASSQDNRGRGYGYTF	TGTGCCAGCAGCCAGGATAACAGGGGGCGAGGGTATGGCTACACCTTC
TRBV9	.	.	TRBJ1-4	CASSVGQANEKLFF	TGTGCCAGCAGCGTGGGGCAAGCTAATGAAAAACTGTTTTTT
TRBV6-1	.	.	TRBJ1-2	CASSDRAGRRYTF	TGTGCCAGCAGTGATAGGGCAGGGCGGCGCTACACCTTC
TRBV2	TRBD1	.	TRBJ2-1	CASSERTGSLYEQFF	TGTGCCAGCAGTGAACGGACAGGGTCTTTGTATGAGCAGTTCTTC
TRBV7-6	.	.	TRBJ2-3	CASSLGGQGTDTQYF	TGTGCCAGCAGCTTAGGAGGGCAGGGCACAGATACGCAGTATTTT
TRBV29-1	TRBD2	.	TRBJ2-1	CSVELIGDSGAYNEQFF	TGCAGCGTTGAATTAATCGGGGATAGCGGGGCGTACAATGAGCAGTTCTTC
TRBV5-1	.	.	TRBJ1-1	CASSPRAGGITEAFF	TGCGCCAGCAGCCCCAGGGCCGGGGGGATCACTGAAGCTTTCTTT
TRBV5-1	.	once	TRBJ2-3	CASSLARDTDTQYF	TGCGCCAGCAGCTTGGCCCGCGACACAGATACGCAGTATTTT
TRBV2	.	once	TRBJ2-6	CASSEVRAGANVLTF	TGTGCCAGCAGTGAAGTCAGGGCTGGGGCCAACGTCCTGACTTTC
TRBV7-6	TRBD2	.	TRBJ2-1	CASSLGGLAGSANNEQFF	TGTGCCAGCAGCTTAGGGGGACTAGCGGGCTCCGCTAACAATGAGCAGTTCTTC
TRBV5-1	.	.	TRBJ2-2	CASSLQPANTGELFF	TGCGCCAGCAGCTTACAGCCTGCGAACACCGGGGAGCTGTTTTTT
TRBV19	.	.	TRBJ1-1	CASSHPGRPMNTEAFF	TGTGCCAGTAGCCATCCCGGGAGGCCCATGAACACTGAAGCTTTCTTT
TRBV5-1	.	.	TRBJ2-5	CASSIGHSQETQYF	TGCGCCAGCAGCATTGGACACTCTCAAGAGACCCAGTACTTC
TRBV4-1	TRBD1	.	TRBJ2-2	CASSQALGQGGTGELFF	TGCGCCAGCAGCCAAGCCCTCGGACAGGGGGGCACCGGGGAGCTGTTTTTT
TRBV19	.	.	TRBJ1-1	CASSISPTRPLFEAFF	TGTGCCAGTAGTATTTCCCCCACCCGTCCACTTTTTGAAGCTTTCTTT
TRBV6-5	.	.	TRBJ1-5	CATQVSLYSNQPQHF	TGTGCCACACAGGTTTCCCTTTATAGCAATCAGCCCCAGCATTTT
TRBV11-2	.	.	TRBJ2-3	CASSLGGEPTDTQYF	TGTGCCAGCAGCTTAGGCGGTGAGCCCACAGATACGCAGTATTTT
TRBV19	.	.	TRBJ2-1	CASSTPSSYNEQFF	TGTGCCAGTAGTACGCCTAGCTCCTACAATGAGCAGTTCTTC
TRBV5-1	.	.	TRBJ2-2	CASSFSTGDTGELFF	TGCGCCAGCAGCTTCTCGACAGGCGACACCGGGGAGCTGTTTTTT
TRBV29-1	TRBD2	.	TRBJ2-1	CSASGGVWNEQFF	TGCAGCGCTAGCGGGGGGGTTTGGAATGAGCAGTTCTTC
TRBV3-1/TRBV3-2	TRBD1	.	TRBJ1-1	CASSRQGAVGTEAFF	TGTGCCAGCAGCCGACAGGGGGCAGTTGGCACTGAAGCTTTCTTT
TRBV7-9	TRBD1	few	TRBJ1-2	CASSPRGGEGYGYTF	TGTGCCAGCAGCCCGAGAGGGGGCGAAGGCTATGGCTACACCTTC
TRBV5-5	TRBD2	few	TRBJ2-3	CASSYLAGADTQYF	TGTGCCAGCAGCTACCTAGCGGGGGCTGATACGCAGTATTTT
TRBV23-1	TRBD2	.	TRBJ2-1	CASSRNSGGPHNEQFF	TGCGCCAGCAGTCGCAATAGCGGGGGGCCCCACAATGAGCAGTTCTTC